The 3 T cell receptor beta chains presented below share a single source sample, sequenced in a study of T-cell memory formation after mild COVID-19. Using its own MiXCR run on the 5' RACE reads, TCRdb lists one record per CDR3 protein. Altogether some 68,000 distinct CDR3 sequences are present, roughly a sixth being singletons, with the ten largest covering around 31%. The sequenced sample was PBMCs or a T cell subset sorted from them (not recorded which). The receptors shown here come from an adult woman who had mild COVID-19 (a few samples of this study predate the infection). Cell type and time point are not known.

V is TRBV7-2 and J is TRBJ1-2; no clear D gene. V lost 1 base and J lost 4, with 4 bases in between. Looked up from germline, CDR1 is SGHTA and CDR2 is FQGNSA. The CDR3 has 12 amino acids. CDR3 protein: CASSLESYGYTF. The CDR3 DNA is TGTGCCAGCAGCTTAGAAAGCTATGGCTACACCTTC.

This clonotype has more than one count but fewer than ten. J is TRBJ2-7 and V is TRBV11-1, with D perhaps TRBD1 (6 bases). Looked up from germline, CDR1 is SGHAT and CDR2 is FQDESV (reference sequence). Trimming pared 2 bases from V and 2 bases from J, leaving 10 bases between. The CDR3 covers 14 residues. The CDR3 region is CASSLTGQAYEQYF. CDR3 DNA sequence: TGTGCCAGCAGCTTAACGGGACAAGCCTACGAGCAGTACTTC. Combining the CDR3 with reference TRBV11-1 and TRBJ2-7 gives the whole variable domain EAEVAQSPRYKITEKSQAVAFWCDPISGHATLYWYRQILGQGPELLVQFQDESVVDDSQLPKDRFSAERLKGVDSTLKIQPAELGDSAMYLCASSLTGQAYEQYFGPGTRLTVT.

This clonotype was counted many times. The J gene is TRBJ2-1, the V gene TRBV6-6; 8 bases agree with TRBD1. Germline V gene sequence: CDR1 MNHNY, CDR2 SVGAGI (reference sequence). V was pared by 4 bases and J by 0 bases, with 2 bases of the junction left unmatched. The CDR3 length is 15 residues. CDR3: CASSFTGGSYNEQFF. CDR3 DNA: TGTGCCAGCAGTTTTACAGGGGGCTCCTACAATGAGCAGTTCTTC.